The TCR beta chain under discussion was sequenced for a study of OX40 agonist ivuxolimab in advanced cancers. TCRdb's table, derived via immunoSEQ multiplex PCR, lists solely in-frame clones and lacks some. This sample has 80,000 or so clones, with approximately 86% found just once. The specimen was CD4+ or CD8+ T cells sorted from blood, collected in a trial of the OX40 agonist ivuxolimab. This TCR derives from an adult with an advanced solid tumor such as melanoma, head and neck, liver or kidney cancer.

The CDR3 is CASSGLGQGAYEQYF. Here the CDR3 DNA reads TGTGCCAGCAGTGGCTTGGGACAGGGGGCGTACGAGCAGTACTTC. This sequence joins TRBV6-5 and TRBJ2-7, with 12 bases matching TRBD1. The CDR3 runs 15 residues. Germline-derived CDR1 and CDR2 are MNHEY and SVGAGI. The ends lost 5 bases at V and 4 bases at J; junction bases unmatched: 6.